Each of the 31 T cell receptor beta chains below was sequenced from the same sample in a study of cytomegalovirus exposure and HLA in healthy donors. Primers for the PCR totalled 60 Vbeta and 13 Jbeta. TCRdb's copy holds only in-frame clones and misses some; the assay was immunoSEQ multiplex PCR. The sample includes around 140,000 clones, 78% of them seen just once. The sequencing input was PBMCs. Source of these receptors: a female donor in good health and CMV-seronegative.

V and J are TRBV28 and TRBJ1-5; D gene unclear. The germline V gene has CDR1 MDHEN and CDR2 SYDVKM. The CDR3 runs 15 residues. V was pared by 3 bases and J by 0 bases, with 9 bases between. The CDR3 region is CASSLASYSNQPQHF. As DNA, the CDR3 is TGTGCCAGCAGTTTGGCCAGTTATAGCAATCAGCCCCAGCATTTT. The full variable domain, in which reference TRBV28 and TRBJ1-5 provide the parts outside the CDR3, is DVKVTQSSRYLVKRTGEKVFLECVQDMDHENMFWYRQDPGLGLRLIYFSYDVKMKEKGDIPEGYSVSREKKERFSLILESASTNQTSMYLCASSLASYSNQPQHFGDGTRLSIL.

The rearrangement joins TRBV6-1 to TRBJ1-2, with 12 positions matching TRBD1. Unmatched junction bases numbered 9, after V lost 2 bases and J lost 8 bases. The germline CDR1 and CDR2 sequences are MNHNS and SASEGT. This CDR3 region has 16 residues. Here the CDR3 DNA reads TGTGCCAGCAGTGAACAGCTCCGGGACAGGGGGCGCGGCTACACCTTC. It is translated as CASSEQLRDRGRGYTF.

The rearrangement links TRBV4-1 to TRBJ2-7; TRBD2 aligns across 7 bases. Trimming cost V 3 bases and J 2 bases; bases outside gene matches: 13. CDR3 length: 17 amino acids. Germline CDR1 and CDR2: MGHRA and YSYEKL. CDR3: CASSQIAWSGAAYEQYF. The CDR3 DNA is TGCGCCAGCAGCCAGATAGCGTGGAGCGGGGCAGCCTACGAGCAGTACTTC.

V is TRBV7-6 and J is TRBJ2-1, with D possibly matching TRBD2 (5 bases). The V end was cut by 0 bases, the J end by 7 bases, with 7 bases between. Per germline, CDR1 SGHVS and CDR2 FNYEAQ. The CDR3 extends over 13 amino acids. The CDR3 spells CASSLATGNEQFF. For the CDR3, the DNA is TGTGCCAGCAGCTTAGCTACGGGGAATGAGCAGTTCTTC.

This clone has just one count. The chain joins TRBV2 to TRBJ2-7; perhaps TRBD1 as D (6 bases). This CDR3 region has 14 residues. Trimming stripped 8 bases from V and 1 base from J, with 15 bases between. CDR1 and CDR2 from the germline V gene are SNHLY and FYNNEI. CDR3 loop: CASGDRSRSYEQYF. Written as DNA, the CDR3 is TGTGCCAGCGGAGACAGGAGCAGGTCCTACGAGCAGTACTTC.

The J gene is TRBJ2-7, the V gene TRBV6-1, with 14 bases matching TRBD2. Germline V CDR1 and CDR2: MNHNS, SASEGT. Trimming at V came to 10 bases and at J to 7 bases, leaving 12 bases not matched to a gene. CDR3 size: 15 residues. The CDR3 coding sequence is TGTGCCACCCGGACCGGGACTAGCGGGAGTTGGGAGCAGTACTTC. It yields the protein CATRTGTSGSWEQYF.

The V gene is TRBV28, the J gene TRBJ1-2, with D unclear. The length of the CDR3 is 12 residues. The V gene lost 5 bases and the J gene lost 5 bases, with 9 bases spanning the gap. Germline CDR1 is MDHEN and CDR2 is SYDVKM. DNA for the CDR3: TGTGCCAGCAGTGCGCCCAGGTATGGCTACACCTTC. Its protein product is CASSAPRYGYTF.

The V and J genes are TRBV5-1 and TRBJ2-7, with TRBD1 as a possible D gene (5 bases). Trimming shortened V by 4 bases and J by 1 base, and 12 bases separated the two germline ends. CDR1 and CDR2 (germline): SGHRS, YFSETQ. The CDR3 is 14 residues long. In DNA, the CDR3 is TGCGCCAGCAGCGCGCAGGGATCTTCCTACGAGCAGTACTTC. This codes for CASSAQGSSYEQYF.

This chain joins TRBV7-3 and TRBJ2-1; D remains ambiguous. CDR1 is SGHTA and CDR2 is FQGTGA in the germline V gene. CDR3 length: 15 amino acids. Trimming took 2 bases from V and 4 from J, leaving 12 bases between them. The CDR3 region has the DNA TGTGCCAGCAGCTTATCCATCGGTCCGTACAATGAGCAGTTCTTC. As protein: CASSLSIGPYNEQFF.

This chain connects TRBV28 to TRBJ2-7; the match to TRBD1 covers 7 bases. CDR1 is MDHEN and CDR2 is SYDVKM in the germline V gene. V shed 5 bases and J 6 bases; nucleotides not matched to a gene: 4. CDR3 length equals 12 residues. The CDR3, as DNA: TGTGCCAGCAGTACTAACAGGGGCGAGCAGTACTTC. Translated: CASSTNRGEQYF.

The chain combines TRBV14 with TRBJ1-1; D call uncertain. From germline, CDR1 is SGHDN and CDR2 FVKESK. The CDR3 has 13 amino acids. V was clipped by 6 bases and J by 1 base, with 9 bases between them. CDR3 in amino acids: CASSEYRNTEAFF. The CDR3 DNA sequence: TGTGCCAGCAGTGAGTATCGGAACACTGAAGCTTTCTTT.

The chain employs TRBV7-2 and TRBJ2-4; 11 bases line up with TRBD2. The CDR3 has 17 residues. Per the germline V gene, CDR1 is SGHTA and CDR2 is FQGNSA. The ends lost 2 bases at V and 7 bases at J; junction bases unmatched: 10. The CDR3 loop reads CASSLTSGGYIGNIQYF. The CDR3 DNA reads TGTGCCAGCAGCTTAACTAGCGGGGGATACATTGGGAACATTCAGTACTTC.

This chain connects TRBV19 to TRBJ1-2, with 7 bases fitting TRBD1. J was trimmed by 9 bases and V by 6 bases; bases with no gene match: 19. The CDR3 has 16 residues. Germline CDR1 reads LNHDA; CDR2 reads SQIVND (reference sequence). The CDR3 loop is CASSPDRNRGTMRYTF. CDR3 DNA: TGTGCCAGTAGCCCAGACCGGAACAGGGGAACTATGCGCTACACCTTC.

The chain recombines TRBV30 with TRBJ2-3; D unresolved. V dropped 0 bases and J dropped 2 bases, with 12 bases sitting between them. CDR3 length: 15 amino acids. CDR1 and CDR2 from the germline V gene are GTSNPN and SVGIG (reference sequence). The CDR3 nucleotides are TGTGCCTGGAGTGTATTTGCGGCAGACACAGATACGCAGTATTTT. This gives the protein CAWSVFAADTDTQYF. The variable domain in full, completed from reference TRBV30 and TRBJ2-3, reads SQTIHQWPATLVQPVGSPLSLECTVEGTSNPNLYWYRQAAGRGLQLLFYSVGIGQISSEVPQNLSASRPQDRQFILSSKKLLLSDSGFYLCAWSVFAADTDTQYFGPGTRLTVL.

This chain joins TRBV6-1 and TRBJ2-7, with a weak D call TRBD1 (6 bases). Per the germline V gene, CDR1 is MNHNS and CDR2 is SASEGT. The CDR3 has 15 amino acids. V gave up 1 base and J gave up 2 bases, with 12 bases separating them. CDR3 sequence: CASSEVAGQTYEQYF. CDR3 DNA sequence: TGTGCCAGCAGTGAAGTCGCAGGACAGACCTACGAGCAGTACTTC.

The chain carries TRBV10-3 and TRBJ2-2, with D possibly matching TRBD1 (5 bases). Germline-derived CDR1 and CDR2 are ENHRY and SYGVKD. V dropped 0 bases and J dropped 5 bases, with 7 bases sitting between them. This CDR3 is 14 amino acids long. Here the CDR3 reads CAISESAGTGELFF. The CDR3 DNA reads TGTGCCATCAGTGAGTCGGCAGGGACCGGGGAGCTGTTTTTT.

In this sample, this clone turned up a few times. The J gene is TRBJ1-1, the V gene TRBV19; D might be TRBD1 (6 bases). This CDR3 has 13 amino acids. The V end was cut by 4 bases, the J end by 1 base, with 7 bases between. From germline, CDR1 is LNHDA and CDR2 SQIVND (reference sequence). Written as DNA, the CDR3 is TGTGCCAGTAGTACGGGACAGAACACTGAAGCTTTCTTT. Its translation: CASSTGQNTEAFF.

Details on this clone: Distinct nucleotide sequences in the sample also encode this CDR3. The chain employs TRBV30 and TRBJ2-5; the D is unclear. The CDR3 is 11 residues long. The germline CDR1 and CDR2 sequences are GTSNPN and SVGIG (reference sequence). V was trimmed by 0 bases and J by 5 bases, leaving 4 bases between them. The CDR3 here is CAWSVLETQYF. The CDR3 DNA reads as TGTGCCTGGAGTGTCTTGGAGACCCAGTACTTC. The full variable domain, with the rest looked up from reference TRBV30 and TRBJ2-5, is SQTIHQWPATLVQPVGSPLSLECTVEGTSNPNLYWYRQAAGRGLQLLFYSVGIGQISSEVPQNLSASRPQDRQFILSSKKLLLSDSGFYLCAWSVLETQYFGPGTRLLVL.

The chain couples TRBV20-1 to TRBJ2-6; D is undetermined. In germline, CDR1 is DFQATT, CDR2 SNEGSKA (reference sequence). V was shortened by 0 bases and J by 11 bases, with 5 bases between the two germline ends. This CDR3 is 11 amino acids long. The CDR3, as DNA: TGCAGTGCTAGAGATAAATACGTCCTGACTTTC. It specifies CSARDKYVLTF.

The chain's CDR3 is CASSPKTRGLSNQPQHF. The CDR3 bases are TGTGCCAGTAGCCCCAAGACAAGGGGACTTAGCAATCAGCCCCAGCATTTT. The rearrangement uses TRBV19 and TRBJ1-5; perhaps TRBD1 as D (5 bases). CDR1 is LNHDA and CDR2 is SQIVND in the germline V gene (reference sequence). There are 17 residues in the CDR3. The ends were cut back, 6 bases at V and 0 bases at J, with 18 bases in the middle. The complete variable domain, with remaining parts taken from reference TRBV19 and TRBJ1-5, reads DGGITQSPKYLFRKEGQNVTLSCEQNLNHDAMYWYRQDPGQGLRLIYYSQIVNDFQKGDIAEGYSVSREKKESFPLTVTSAQKNPTAFYLCASSPKTRGLSNQPQHFGDGTRLSIL.

The chain employs TRBV4-3 and TRBJ2-2, with 7 nucleotides matching TRBD2. The CDR3 is 16 residues long. In germline, CDR1 is LGHNA, CDR2 YSLEER. The ends lost 0 bases at V and 2 bases at J; junction bases unmatched: 3. Here the CDR3 reads CASSQDSGGNTGELFF. The CDR3 nucleotides are TGCGCCAGCAGCCAAGATTCGGGAGGCAACACCGGGGAGCTGTTTTTT.

The genes are TRBV6-1 and TRBJ1-2, with D hard to call. Trimming cost V 5 bases and J 6 bases, with 13 bases left between them. CDR1 and CDR2 from the germline V gene are MNHNS and SASEGT. The CDR3 is 13 residues long. In DNA, the CDR3 is TGTGCCAGCAGTTTGTCCGGGGATAATGGCTACACCTTC. Protein product: CASSLSGDNGYTF.

The V gene is TRBV7-6, the J gene TRBJ2-7; D is uncertain. Germline CDR1 is SGHVS and CDR2 is FNYEAQ. The CDR3 extends over 14 amino acids. V was pared by 5 bases and J by 0 bases, with 11 bases between. DNA for the CDR3: TGTGCCAGCAGCCCTCAGACAACCTCCTACGAGCAGTACTTC. This codes for CASSPQTTSYEQYF.

V and J are TRBV5-1 and TRBJ1-2; 7 bases are a match to TRBD1. The junction had 10 bases not matched to a gene; V was cut back by 0 bases and J by 2 bases. The CDR3 has 17 amino acids. Germline V gene data show CDR1 as SGHRS and CDR2 as YFSETQ. The CDR3 region is CASSLAPAGGTNYGYTF. CDR3 DNA sequence: TGCGCCAGCAGCTTGGCCCCCGCAGGGGGTACGAACTATGGCTACACCTTC.

This clone was seen only a few times. The gene calls are TRBV4-1 and TRBJ1-1; unclear D gene. V was clipped by 2 bases and J by 7 bases, with 23 bases between them. The CDR3 covers 17 residues. Germline V CDR1 and CDR2: MGHRA, YSYEKL. CDR3 region: CASSQPIRGIRANEAFF. The DNA of the CDR3 is TGCGCCAGCAGCCAACCTATCCGCGGGATACGGGCCAATGAAGCTTTCTTT.

The chain couples TRBV21-1 to TRBJ2-7; TRBD2, as called in the table, went unchecked against the DNA. TRBV21-1 is an annotated pseudogene. There are 14 residues in the CDR3. CDR3 DNA: TGTGCCAGCAGCAAAGACGCGGTTAGGTACGAGCAGTACTTC. Translating it yields CASSKDAVRYEQYF.

The gene calls are TRBV10-3 and TRBJ2-1; 14 positions agree with TRBD2. The CDR3 loop spans 16 amino acids. The ends lost 7 bases at V and 0 bases at J; junction bases unmatched: 2. Germline CDR1 ENHRY, CDR2 SYGVKD. CDR3 sequence (DNA): TGTGCCATCACTGGGACTAGCGGGAGCTCCTACAATGAGCAGTTCTTC. Translating gives CAITGTSGSSYNEQFF.

The genes are TRBV29-1 and TRBJ2-3; TRBD2 matches at 10 bases. The CDR3 is made up of 14 amino acids. Germline CDR1 and CDR2: SQVTM and ANQGSEA. V trimming: 4 bases; J trimming: 4 bases; junction bases outside the gene matches: 5. The CDR3 reads CSVGGAGGPDTQYF. DNA for the CDR3: TGCAGCGTTGGGGGAGCGGGGGGGCCAGATACGCAGTATTTT.

This chain joins TRBV19 and TRBJ1-1; 8 nucleotides line up with TRBD1. Germline V gives CDR1 LNHDA, CDR2 SQIVND (reference sequence). After removal of 7 bases from V and 1 base from J, the junction contained 5 bases not matched to a gene. The CDR3 runs to 14 residues. CDR3 sequence: CASTRTGKNTEAFF. The CDR3 DNA reads as TGTGCCAGTACCAGGACAGGGAAGAACACTGAAGCTTTCTTT.

The chain uses TRBV28 and TRBJ2-7; D might be TRBD1 (6 bases). V lost 5 bases and J lost 0, with 14 bases in between. Germline CDR1 and CDR2: MDHEN and SYDVKM. This CDR3 spans 15 amino acids. CDR3 amino acids: CASSIQGRSSYEQYF. CDR3 in DNA: TGTGCCAGCAGTATACAGGGTAGGAGCTCCTACGAGCAGTACTTC.

The chain uses TRBV27 and TRBJ2-7, with 9 positions matching TRBD1. Germline loops: CDR1 MNHEY, CDR2 SMNVEV (reference sequence). V dropped 3 bases and J dropped 3; count of bases not matched to a gene: 9. This CDR3 is built from 16 residues. Here the CDR3 DNA reads TGTGCCAGCAGTTTGGGTTTGGGGACAGGGTACTACGAGCAGTACTTC. It specifies CASSLGLGTGYYEQYF.